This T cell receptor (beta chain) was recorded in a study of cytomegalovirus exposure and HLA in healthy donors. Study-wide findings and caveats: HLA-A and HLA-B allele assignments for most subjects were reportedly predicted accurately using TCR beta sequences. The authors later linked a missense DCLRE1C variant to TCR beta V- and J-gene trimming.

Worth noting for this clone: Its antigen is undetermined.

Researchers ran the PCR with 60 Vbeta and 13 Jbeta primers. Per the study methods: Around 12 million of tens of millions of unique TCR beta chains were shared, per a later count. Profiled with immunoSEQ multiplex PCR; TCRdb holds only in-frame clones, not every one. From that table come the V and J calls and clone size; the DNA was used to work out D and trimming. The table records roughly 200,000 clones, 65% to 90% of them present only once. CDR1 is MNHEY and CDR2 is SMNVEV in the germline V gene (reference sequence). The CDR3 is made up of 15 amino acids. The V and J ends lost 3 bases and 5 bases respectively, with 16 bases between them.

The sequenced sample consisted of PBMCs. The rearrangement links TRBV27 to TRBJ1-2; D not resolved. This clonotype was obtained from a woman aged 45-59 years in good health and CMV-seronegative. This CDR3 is CASSFRPWASYGYTF. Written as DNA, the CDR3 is TGTGCCAGCAGTTTTCGTCCCTGGGCCAGTTATGGCTACACCTTC.